This paragraph reports one TCR beta chain. Antigen: not known. This CDR3 is also generated by other DNA sequences in the sample. This sample stems from a study of shared clonotypes between healthy human individuals. Overall study findings and caveats: The study found lower generation probabilities in non-shared clonotypes than in those shared by all four donors. An effect of sequencing depth on clonotype sharing among donors was expected.

TCRdb's copy holds only in-frame clones and misses some; the assay was immunoSEQ multiplex PCR. The table includes roughly 2 million clones, 85% to 95% detected once. Trimming at V came to 2 bases and at J to 1 base, leaving 0 bases not matched to a gene. CDR1 is GTSNPN and CDR2 is SVGIG in the germline V gene (reference sequence). The CDR3 covers 13 residues. The origin of this receptor is a man younger than 35 in good health. The chain joins TRBV30 to TRBJ2-3, with TRBD2 matching 7 bases. The sample consisted of naive CD4+ T cells sorted from blood. Subset denoted: CD45RA+ positively selected. The CDR3 loop reads CAWSSGGTDTQYF. The DNA for the CDR3 is TGTGCCTGGAGTAGCGGGGGCACAGATACGCAGTATTTT.